Listed here are 21 T cell receptor beta chains from one sample, sequenced in a study of blood T cell repertoires in COVID-19. Measured with immunoSEQ multiplex PCR; TCRdb has only the in-frame clones, and not every one. The data hold around 170,000 clones, with roughly 88% observed a single time. The specimen was PBMCs or T cells enriched from blood (not recorded which). These receptors were taken from a woman aged 25-40 years who had recovered from COVID-19.

The chain recombines TRBV23-1 with TRBJ2-7; D uncertain. TRBV23-1 is annotated as an ORF whose role is uncertain. Between the trimmed V and J ends, which lost 3 bases and 7 bases, there was a span of 19 bases. The CDR3 is 15 amino acids. The CDR3 loop is CASSHLDPQRWEQYF. DNA of the CDR3: TGCGCCAGCAGTCACCTCGACCCCCAGCGATGGGAGCAGTACTTC.

The rearrangement links TRBV9 to TRBJ2-2, with a weak D call TRBD2 (7 bases). CDR1 and CDR2 (germline): SGDLS, YYNGEE. Deletions cut 5 bases from V and 3 bases from J, with 17 bases between. This CDR3 has 16 residues. The CDR3 loop is CASSELGGRDTGELFF. As DNA, the CDR3 is TGTGCCAGCAGTGAGTTGGGGGGGCGAGACACCGGGGAGCTGTTTTTT.

The V gene is TRBV5-1, the J gene TRBJ1-3; the match to TRBD1 covers 9 bases. The ends lost 4 bases at V and 0 bases at J; junction bases unmatched: 8. The germline V gene encodes CDR1 SGHRS and CDR2 YFSETQ. There are 17 residues in the CDR3. The CDR3 spells CASSGDRGSDSGNTIYF. CDR3 DNA: TGCGCCAGCAGCGGAGACAGGGGGTCCGACTCTGGAAACACCATATATTTT.

This clone was seen more than once but under ten times. V gene TRBV5-6 combines with J gene TRBJ2-7; 8 bases fit TRBD1. V was clipped by 4 bases and J by 4 bases; unmatched bases: 22. Per germline, CDR1 SGHDT and CDR2 YYEEEE. CDR3 size: 19 residues. The CDR3 is CASSAGTGSVAVTFYEQYF. CDR3 nucleotide sequence: TGTGCCAGCAGCGCGGGGACAGGATCTGTTGCGGTTACCTTTTACGAGCAGTACTTC.

This clone was recorded only once. The V call is TRBV6-5, the J call TRBJ2-1; no clear D. The CDR3 totals 11 residues. The V end was cut by 4 bases, the J end by 4 bases, with 2 bases between. Germline V gene data show CDR1 as MNHEY and CDR2 as SVGAGI. The CDR3 protein is CASSLYNEQFF. CDR3 sequence (DNA): TGTGCCAGCAGTTTATACAATGAGCAGTTCTTC.

Note on this clone: Its ends do not fully match the called genes, so a read error is possible. The J gene is TRBJ2-7, the V gene TRBV5-1; 8 bases align to TRBD1. The CDR3 covers 16 residues. The germline V gene has CDR1 SGHRS and CDR2 YFSETQ. The CDR3 region has the DNA TGCGCCAGCAGCTTGCAGGAGAGGACAGGGATGGACGAGCATTACTTC. Encoded protein: CASSLQERTGMDEHYF.

The chain joins TRBV6-2 or TRBV6-3 to TRBJ2-3; D perhaps matches TRBD2 (6 bases). The germline CDR1 and CDR2 sequences are MNHEY and SVGEGT. V lost 5 bases to trimming and J lost 2 bases, with 17 bases between them. There are 16 residues in the CDR3. CDR3 loop: CASSPYGGSSTDTQYF. The CDR3 DNA reads TGTGCCAGCAGTCCATATGGAGGGTCGTCCACAGATACGCAGTATTTT.

The chain uses TRBV11-1 and TRBJ2-7, with D possibly TRBD2 on 5 matching bases. Deletions cut 4 bases from V and 3 bases from J, with 13 bases between. Germline V gene sequence: CDR1 SGHAT, CDR2 FQDESV (reference sequence). The CDR3 is made up of 14 amino acids. For the CDR3, the DNA is TGTGCCAGCAGCTGGACTGGGCGATTCTACGAGCAGTACTTC. This sequence encodes CASSWTGRFYEQYF.

This rearrangement joins TRBV2 to TRBJ1-1, with 8 nucleotides matching TRBD1. Germline V gene lookup returns CDR1 SNHLY and CDR2 FYNNEI. The CDR3 spans 14 residues. V was pared by 6 bases and J by 5 bases, with 8 bases of the junction left unmatched. Here the CDR3 reads CASREDRVYTEAFF. The CDR3, as DNA: TGTGCCAGCAGAGAGGACAGGGTATATACTGAAGCTTTCTTT.

The CDR3 DNA reads as TGTGCCAGCAGCCGACAGGGACACACCGGGGAGCTGTTTTTT. It codes for CASSRQGHTGELFF. The genes are TRBV11-2 and TRBJ2-2; 7 bases align to TRBD1. CDR1 is SGHAT and CDR2 is FQNNGV in the germline V gene. There are 14 residues in the CDR3. Losses at the gene ends were 5 bases for V and 3 bases for J; bases not matched to a gene: 3. The variable domain in full, with the rest retrieved from reference TRBV11-2 and TRBJ2-2, is EAGVAQSPRYKIIEKRQSVAFWCNPISGHATLYWYQQILGQGPKLLIQFQNNGVVDDSQLPKDRFSAERLKGVDSTLKIQPAKLEDSAVYLCASSRQGHTGELFFGEGSRLTVL.

This rearrangement joins TRBV27 to TRBJ2-1; perhaps TRBD2 as D (5 bases). This CDR3 comprises 16 residues. CDR1 and CDR2 from the germline V gene are MNHEY and SMNVEV (reference sequence). V lost 6 bases to trimming and J lost 6 bases, with 21 bases between them. The DNA for the CDR3 is TGTGCCAGCAGGATCTTGGGTGCTGGAGGCCCCAATGAGCAGTTCTTC. It is translated as CASRILGAGGPNEQFF.

The J gene is TRBJ2-7, the V gene TRBV27; D uncertain. From germline, CDR1 is MNHEY and CDR2 SMNVEV (reference sequence). The CDR3 has 13 residues. Between the trimmed V and J ends, which lost 4 bases and 6 bases, there was a span of 13 bases. The CDR3 region is CASSSRAPLEQYF. DNA of the CDR3: TGTGCCAGCAGTTCCCGCGCCCCCCTCGAGCAGTACTTC.

About this clone itself: The junction shows a germline mismatch at one end, possibly a read error. This rearrangement joins TRBV19 to TRBJ2-6; D gene unclear. Germline assignment: CDR1 LNHDA and CDR2 SQIVND (reference sequence). CDR3 size: 15 residues. The DNA of the CDR3 is TGTGCCAGCAGTAAGAGTACTTCTGGGGCCAACGTCCTGACTTTC. It specifies CASSKSTSGANVLTF.

The J gene is TRBJ1-6, the V gene TRBV12-3 or TRBV12-4; possibly TRBD1 for D (6 bases). The CDR3 is 13 residues long. The V and J ends lost 6 bases and 10 bases respectively, with 13 bases between them. CDR3 nucleotides: TGTGCCAGCAGCGAAAGCAGGGGCTCACCCCTCCACTTT. As protein: CASSESRGSPLHF.

The chain recombines TRBV5-3 with TRBJ2-2; 13 bases align to TRBD2. TRBV5-3 is labeled an ORF, and its function is uncertain. This CDR3 has 21 amino acids. Unmatched junction bases numbered 19, after V lost 4 bases and J lost 4 bases. The CDR3 DNA follows: TGTGCCAGAAGCCCTTCTACGACCCGACTAGCGGGAGGAGTCCCCACCGGGGAGCTGTTTTTT. Its protein is CARSPSTTRLAGGVPTGELFF.

V gene TRBV3-1 (or the pseudogene TRBV3-2) combines with J gene TRBJ2-3, with a possible D match to TRBD2 (6 bases). Germline V gene lookup returns CDR1 LGHDT and CDR2 YNNKEL (reference sequence). Trimming took 4 bases from V and 5 from J, leaving 10 bases between them. The CDR3 has 13 amino acids. CDR3 nucleotide sequence: TGTGCCAGCAGCCGAATTAGCGGAGATACGCAGTATTTT. This gives the protein CASSRISGDTQYF.

About this clone itself: A read error may account for a junction end that differs from germline. The J gene is TRBJ2-2, the V gene TRBV7-7; a weak D match, TRBD1 (6 bases). This CDR3 is built from 15 residues. Germline assignment: CDR1 SSHAT and CDR2 FNYEAQ (reference sequence). Written as DNA, the CDR3 is TGTGCTAGCAGCAGAGACAGGTCGAACACCGGGGAGCTGTTTTTT. Amino acids: CASSRDRSNTGELFF.

This clone has only one observation. The chain uses TRBV7-2 and TRBJ1-2, with 8 bases fitting TRBD1. This CDR3 spans 14 amino acids. Germline trimming cut 4 bases from V and 4 bases from J; bases unmatched to any gene: 5. The germline gives CDR1 SGHTA, CDR2 FQGNSA. The CDR3 coding sequence is TGTGCCAGCAGCTCGGGCGACAGGGGCTATGGCTACACCTTC. It encodes CASSSGDRGYGYTF.

The chain links TRBV2 to TRBJ2-1; D might be TRBD2 (6 bases). Germline V gene data show CDR1 as SNHLY and CDR2 as FYNNEI. Trimming left V 1 base short and J 5 bases short, with 9 bases between. The CDR3 covers 14 residues. The CDR3 DNA sequence: TGTGCCAGCAGTGAAGAGGCGGGAAACAATGAGCAGTTCTTC. This codes for CASSEEAGNNEQFF.

This chain uses TRBV28 with TRBJ1-5; unclear D gene. V lost 3 bases, J lost 3 bases, and 9 bases lay in between. CDR3 length equals 14 residues. Germline V gives CDR1 MDHEN, CDR2 SYDVKM. The CDR3 loop reads CASSFGGFNQPQHF. For the CDR3, the DNA is TGTGCCAGCAGTTTTGGAGGATTCAATCAGCCCCAGCATTTT.

The V gene is TRBV19, the J gene TRBJ1-2, with D uncertain. The CDR3 length is 14 residues. Germline V CDR1 and CDR2: LNHDA, SQIVND (reference sequence). V was clipped by 3 bases and J by 5 bases, with 13 bases between them. This CDR3 reads CASSIRGYAYGYTF. The DNA for the CDR3 is TGTGCCAGTAGTATTCGAGGGTATGCGTATGGCTACACCTTC.